This passage covers 17 T cell receptor beta chains from one sample sequenced in a study of identical twins. Each CDR3 protein gets one entry after TCRdb re-called the 5' RACE reads with MiXCR. The sample consists of hundreds of thousands of distinct CDR3 sequences, about 24% of them appearing once. These data also formed part of another study, on T cells expressing NK-cell markers.

Material: CD4+ T cells sorted from blood. These receptors were obtained from a woman in her late teens or twenties in good health.

The J gene is TRBJ2-3, the V gene TRBV15; no firm D call. Looked up from germline, CDR1 is LNHNV and CDR2 is YYDKDF (reference sequence). With 3 bases removed from V and 5 bases from J, the gap between germline ends came to 12 bases. The CDR3 covers 14 residues. This CDR3 is CATSRDPTGDTQYF. CDR3 nucleotides: TGTGCCACCAGCAGGGACCCGACGGGAGATACGCAGTATTTT.

This clonotype was observed a few times. The chain joins TRBV11-2 to TRBJ2-7; D might be TRBD2 (5 bases). Germline values: CDR1 SGHAT, CDR2 FQNNGV. The V gene lost 4 bases and the J gene lost 3 bases, with 13 bases spanning the gap. CDR3 length equals 14 residues. The CDR3 region has the DNA TGTGCCAGCAGCTCTGCCAGCGGAATCTACGAGCAGTACTTC. Translation: CASSSASGIYEQYF.

This rearrangement joins TRBV12-5 to TRBJ1-2; D call uncertain. Trimming took 3 bases from V and 5 from J, leaving 7 bases between them. There are 12 residues in the CDR3. Germline lookup yields CDR1 LGHNT and CDR2 FRNRAP. The CDR3 region has the DNA TGTGCTAGTGGTTTCGGGGATTATGGCTACACCTTC. Amino acid sequence: CASGFGDYGYTF.

The gene calls are TRBV5-1 and TRBJ1-2; perhaps TRBD1 as D (6 bases). Trimming cost V 0 bases and J 3 bases, with 18 bases left between them. CDR1 and CDR2 (germline): SGHRS, YFSETQ. The CDR3 has 17 amino acids. CDR3 DNA: TGCGCCAGCAGCTTGGATCCAGGGGCCGATAAATACTATGGCTACACCTTC. Translated, it gives CASSLDPGADKYYGYTF.

The V gene is TRBV10-3, the J gene TRBJ1-2, with D unclear. This CDR3 region has 13 residues. V shed 7 bases and J shed 0 bases, with 9 bases lying between them. Germline loops: CDR1 ENHRY, CDR2 SYGVKD. CDR3 in DNA: TGTGCCATCACTTATGACCCTAACTATGGCTACACCTTC. Translating gives CAITYDPNYGYTF.

The chain couples TRBV11-1 to TRBJ2-1, with D hard to call. V was shortened by 7 bases and J by 1 base, with 23 bases between the two germline ends. The CDR3 extends over 18 amino acids. Germline V CDR1 and CDR2: SGHAT, FQDESV (reference sequence). The CDR3 region is CASTAPGARSFSYNEQFF. In DNA, the CDR3 is TGTGCCAGCACCGCGCCGGGCGCCAGGTCGTTTTCCTACAATGAGCAGTTCTTC. Using reference TRBV11-1 and TRBJ2-1 for the parts outside the CDR3, the full variable domain is EAEVAQSPRYKITEKSQAVAFWCDPISGHATLYWYRQILGQGPELLVQFQDESVVDDSQLPKDRFSAERLKGVDSTLKIQPAELGDSAMYLCASTAPGARSFSYNEQFFGPGTRLTVL.

This clonotype has a handful of counts. The chain employs TRBV29-1 and TRBJ2-2; D is unclear. CDR3 size: 13 residues. The V end was cut by 2 bases, the J end by 4 bases, with 8 bases between. Per the germline V gene, CDR1 is SQVTM and CDR2 is ANQGSEA. The CDR3 nucleotides read TGCAGCGTTGAAAAGGTTTCCACCGGGGAGCTGTTTTTT. It encodes CSVEKVSTGELFF.

The V gene is TRBV9, the J gene TRBJ2-1, with 7 positions matching TRBD2. V shed 2 bases, J shed 7 bases, and the junction held 15 bases outside the gene matches. From germline, CDR1 is SGDLS and CDR2 YYNGEE. The CDR3 is 17 residues long. Here the CDR3 reads CASSVPPTGTTGNEQFF. Here the CDR3 DNA reads TGTGCCAGCAGCGTTCCGCCTACCGGGACTACCGGAAATGAGCAGTTCTTC. Combining the CDR3 with reference TRBV9 and TRBJ2-1 gives the whole variable domain DSGVTQTPKHLITATGQRVTLRCSPRSGDLSVYWYQQSLDQGLQFLIQYYNGEERAKGNILERFSAQQFPDLHSELNLSSLELGDSALYFCASSVPPTGTTGNEQFFGPGTRLTVL.

This clonotype turned up a few times. The chain recombines TRBV3-1 with TRBJ2-7; D call uncertain. Germline V gene sequence: CDR1 LGHDT, CDR2 YNNKEL (reference sequence). Deletions cut 5 bases from V and 5 bases from J, with 10 bases between. This CDR3 spans 12 amino acids. CDR3 bases: TGTGCCAGCAGCAGGTATGGCCACGAGCAGTACTTC. Translating it yields CASSRYGHEQYF.

V gene TRBV7-2 combines with J gene TRBJ2-2, with D tentatively TRBD1 (5 bases). Germline values: CDR1 SGHTA, CDR2 FQGNSA. The CDR3 sequence is 15 residues long. Trimming removed 4 bases at V and 6 bases at J, with 15 bases between. The CDR3 is CASSYLSRAAGELFF. CDR3 nucleotide sequence: TGTGCCAGCAGCTACCTTTCCAGGGCCGCCGGGGAGCTGTTTTTT. Based on the CDR3 plus reference TRBV7-2 and TRBJ2-2, the full variable domain is GAGVSQSPSNKVTEKGKDVELRCDPISGHTALYWYRQSLGQGLEFLIYFQGNSAPDKSGLPSDRFSAERTGGSVSTLTIQRTQQEDSAVYLCASSYLSRAAGELFFGEGSRLTVL.

This clonotype showed up just a few times. The chain couples TRBV20-1 to TRBJ1-2; D gene uncertain. Germline lookup yields CDR1 DFQATT and CDR2 SNEGSKA (reference sequence). The V and J ends lost 5 bases and 8 bases respectively, with 12 bases between them. The CDR3 is 11 residues long. The CDR3 region is CSAGPSEGYTF. CDR3 DNA sequence: TGCAGTGCTGGACCGTCAGAAGGCTACACCTTC.

This clonotype occurred a few times. The V gene is TRBV6-2 or TRBV6-3, the J gene TRBJ1-2; TRBD1 aligns across 7 bases. This CDR3 is built from 12 residues. Germline V gene data show CDR1 as MNHEY and CDR2 as SVGEGT. V lost 5 bases to trimming and J lost 8 bases; unmatched junction nucleotides: 5. As DNA, the CDR3 is TGTGCCAGCAGTGAGGGGGCTCTCGGCTACACCTTC. This sequence encodes CASSEGALGYTF.

The rearrangement links TRBV20-1 to TRBJ2-3; tentatively, D is TRBD1 (5 bases). Germline loops: CDR1 DFQATT, CDR2 SNEGSKA (reference sequence). CDR3 length equals 13 residues. Trimming pared 5 bases from V and 9 bases from J, leaving 18 bases between. For the CDR3, the DNA is TGCAGTGCTCCGAACGAAAGGGGCGAGACGCAGTATTTT. It is translated as CSAPNERGETQYF.

The J gene is TRBJ2-1, the V gene TRBV2; 9 nucleotides agree with TRBD2. Losses at the gene ends were 6 bases for V and 9 bases for J; bases not matched to a gene: 6. The CDR3 totals 13 residues. Germline CDR1 SNHLY, CDR2 FYNNEI. In DNA form, the CDR3 reads TGTGCCAGCAGCGCGGGGGGGAGAGGTGAGCAGTTCTTC. This codes for CASSAGGRGEQFF.

The chain joins TRBV7-2 to TRBJ2-1, with 7 bases that match TRBD2. Per the germline V gene, CDR1 is SGHTA and CDR2 is FQGNSA. The CDR3 has 15 amino acids. V dropped 2 bases and J dropped 3; count of bases not matched to a gene: 4. CDR3 protein: CASSLSTGGYNEQFF. DNA of the CDR3: TGTGCCAGCAGCTTAAGCACGGGGGGCTACAATGAGCAGTTCTTC.

This clonotype was recorded a few times. V and J are TRBV6-2 or TRBV6-3 and TRBJ1-2; D uncertain. Germline lookup yields CDR1 MNHEY and CDR2 SVGEGT. This CDR3 is built from 15 residues. V lost 6 bases, J lost 4 bases, and 18 bases lay in between. CDR3 protein: CASSDDLDGLYGYTF. Here the CDR3 DNA reads TGTGCCAGCAGCGACGACTTGGACGGACTCTATGGCTACACCTTC.

This clonotype came up once. J is TRBJ1-5 and V is TRBV20-1; D gene unclear. Trimming left V 4 bases short and J 5 bases short, with 12 bases between. This CDR3 region has 13 residues. Germline loops: CDR1 DFQATT, CDR2 SNEGSKA (reference sequence). The CDR3 reads CSATDRGDQPQHF. The CDR3 coding sequence is TGCAGTGCTACCGATAGAGGCGATCAGCCCCAGCATTTT.